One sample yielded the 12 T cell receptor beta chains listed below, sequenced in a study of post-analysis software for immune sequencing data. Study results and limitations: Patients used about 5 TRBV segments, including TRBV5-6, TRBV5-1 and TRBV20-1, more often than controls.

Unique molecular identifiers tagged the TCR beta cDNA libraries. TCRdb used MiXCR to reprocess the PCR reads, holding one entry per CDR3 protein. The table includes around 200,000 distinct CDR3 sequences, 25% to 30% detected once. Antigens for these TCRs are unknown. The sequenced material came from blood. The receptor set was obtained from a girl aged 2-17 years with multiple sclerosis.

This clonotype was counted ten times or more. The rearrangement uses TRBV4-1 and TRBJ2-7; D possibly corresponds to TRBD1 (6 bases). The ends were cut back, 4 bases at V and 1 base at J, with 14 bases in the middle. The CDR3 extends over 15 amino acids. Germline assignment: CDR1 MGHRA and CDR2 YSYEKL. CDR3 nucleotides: TGCGCCAGCAGCCCGACCACGCAGGGGTCCTACGAGCAGTACTTC. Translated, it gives CASSPTTQGSYEQYF.

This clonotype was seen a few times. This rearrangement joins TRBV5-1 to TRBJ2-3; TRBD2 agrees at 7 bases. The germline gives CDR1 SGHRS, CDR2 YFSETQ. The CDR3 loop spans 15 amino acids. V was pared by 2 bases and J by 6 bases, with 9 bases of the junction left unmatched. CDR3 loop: CASSFHTTRGDTQYF. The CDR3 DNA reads TGCGCCAGCAGCTTTCATACCACGCGGGGGGATACGCAGTATTTT.

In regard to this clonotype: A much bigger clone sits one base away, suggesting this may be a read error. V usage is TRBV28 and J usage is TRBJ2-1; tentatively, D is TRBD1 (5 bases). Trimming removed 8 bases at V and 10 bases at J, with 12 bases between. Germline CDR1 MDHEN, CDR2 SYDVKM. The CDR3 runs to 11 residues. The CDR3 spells CASQGSYEQFF. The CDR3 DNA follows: TGTGCCAGCCAGGGTTCCTACGAGCAGTTCTTC.

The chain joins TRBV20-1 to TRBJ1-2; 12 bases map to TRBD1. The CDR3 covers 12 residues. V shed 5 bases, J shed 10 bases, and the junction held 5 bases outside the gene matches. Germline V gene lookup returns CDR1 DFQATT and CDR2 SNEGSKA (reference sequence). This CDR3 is CSAGDRGQVYTF. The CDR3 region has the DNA TGCAGTGCTGGGGACAGGGGGCAAGTCTACACCTTC.

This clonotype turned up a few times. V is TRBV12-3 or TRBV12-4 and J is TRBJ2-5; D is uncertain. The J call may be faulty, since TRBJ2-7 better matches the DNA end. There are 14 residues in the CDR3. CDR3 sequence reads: CASSPTGREREQYF. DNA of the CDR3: TGTGCCAGCAGCCCGACGGGCCGCGAACGCGAGCAGTACTTC.

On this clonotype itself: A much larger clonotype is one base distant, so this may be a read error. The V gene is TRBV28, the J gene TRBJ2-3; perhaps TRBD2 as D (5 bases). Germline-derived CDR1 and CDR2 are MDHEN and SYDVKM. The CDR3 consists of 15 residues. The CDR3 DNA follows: TGTACCAGTAAGGACCCGAGGGATAGCACAGATACGCAGTATTTT. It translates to CTSKDPRDSTDTQYF.

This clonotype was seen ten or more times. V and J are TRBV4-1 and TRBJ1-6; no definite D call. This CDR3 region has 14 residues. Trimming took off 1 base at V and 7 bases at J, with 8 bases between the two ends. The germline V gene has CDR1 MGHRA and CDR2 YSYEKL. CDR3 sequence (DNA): TGCGCCAGCAGCCAAGTGAGGTTGAATTCACCCCTCCACTTT. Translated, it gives CASSQVRLNSPLHF.

The CDR3 here is CASSLGVGGTYGYTF. The CDR3, as DNA: TGTGCCAGCAGCTTAGGGGTAGGAGGAACCTATGGCTACACCTTC. The V and J genes are TRBV7-2 and TRBJ1-2; D not resolved. Germline-derived CDR1 and CDR2 are SGHTA and FQGNSA. Trimming pared 1 base from V and 4 bases from J, leaving 13 bases between. This CDR3 is built from 15 residues.

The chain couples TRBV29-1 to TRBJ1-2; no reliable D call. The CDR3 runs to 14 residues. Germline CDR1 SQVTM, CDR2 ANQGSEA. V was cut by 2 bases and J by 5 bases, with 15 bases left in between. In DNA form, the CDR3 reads TGCAGCGTTGAAAACAGTCGAGTCTCTTATGGCTACACCTTC. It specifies CSVENSRVSYGYTF.

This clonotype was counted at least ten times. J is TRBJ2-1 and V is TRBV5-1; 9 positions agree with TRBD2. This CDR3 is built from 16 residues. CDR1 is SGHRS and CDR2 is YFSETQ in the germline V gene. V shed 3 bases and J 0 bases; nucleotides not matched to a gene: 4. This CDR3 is CASSSFSGSSYNEQFF. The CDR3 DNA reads TGCGCCAGCAGCTCCTTTAGCGGGAGCTCCTACAATGAGCAGTTCTTC.

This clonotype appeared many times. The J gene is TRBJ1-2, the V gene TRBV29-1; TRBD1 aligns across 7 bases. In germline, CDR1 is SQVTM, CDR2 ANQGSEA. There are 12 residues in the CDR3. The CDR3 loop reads CIAGGTEYGYTF. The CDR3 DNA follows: TGCATCGCAGGGGGGACTGAGTATGGCTACACCTTC.

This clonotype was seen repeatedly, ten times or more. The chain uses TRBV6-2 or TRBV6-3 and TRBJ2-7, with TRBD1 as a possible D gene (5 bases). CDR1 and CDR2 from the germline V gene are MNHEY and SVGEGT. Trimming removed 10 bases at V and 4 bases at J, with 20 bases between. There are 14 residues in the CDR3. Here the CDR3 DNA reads TGTGCCACCGTAGCAGGGCCCACGGGTTACGAGCAGTACTTC. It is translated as CATVAGPTGYEQYF.